This TCR beta chain was retrieved from a study of CD8+ T cells in alopecia areata (dated by TCRdb to the late 2010s). Context from the whole study: Treated patients were enrolled in an open-label pilot trial of oral tofacitinib at 5 to 10 mg twice daily for moderate-to-severe alopecia areata. Tofacitinib was administered for 6 to 18 months, and 6 months of follow-up off drug were then conducted to assess delayed response and recurrence. In treated patients, disease severity was measured using the SALT score, which gives the percentage of scalp surface area affected. In both human patients and the C3H/HeJ mouse model, the study applied high-throughput TCRbeta sequencing to look at T cell clonal expansion in alopecia areata. On the human side, TCRbeta sequencing was run on scalp tissue and on sorted CD4+ and CD8+ peripheral blood T cells from healthy controls and from alopecia areata patients with either patchy or totalis/universalis disease. Tofacitinib-treated patients had biopsies at baseline and at 4 and 24 weeks of treatment, with a later scalp biopsy in several patients. Scalp clonality was compared across normal scalp (n=4), patchy alopecia areata scalp (n=8), and alopecia totalis/universalis scalp (n=8). RNA came from the PAXgene miRNA kit for fixed scalp, the miRNeasy kit for PBMCs, and the RNeasy kit for mouse skin. TCRbeta CDR3 regions were amplified by immunoSEQ multiplex PCR using 35 Vbeta forward and 13 Jbeta reverse primers.

The time point label for this specimen denotes: 4 weeks on oral tofacitinib. In light of the paper, this sample's treatment or condition label describes: oral pan-JAK inhibitor, 5-10 mg twice daily. Lesional scalp punch biopsies and peripheral blood were collected from alopecia areata patients. PBMCs were isolated by density centrifugation and stained for CD3, CD4 and CD8, and CD4+ and CD8+ T cells were sorted on a FACSAria. The protocol used for the library was the immunoSEQ multiplex PCR assay. For TCR sequencing, RNA was extracted from every sample and reverse transcribed into cDNA to serve as template. SuperScript III was used to make first-strand cDNA, primed with a 2:1 mix of oligo-dT and random hexamers. A synthetic immune receptor repertoire was used to measure amplification bias, and any remaining bias was corrected computationally. On the authors' methods: Raw reads were preprocessed to remove errors, and CDR3 was defined according to IMGT conventions as the region from the conserved cysteine to phenylalanine. Clonality was computed as 1 minus the Shannon entropy, with the entropy normalized by log2 of the number of productive unique TCRs. CD4 or CD8 identity of scalp clones was inferred by cross-referencing scalp TCRbeta sequences with sorted blood CD4 and CD8 repertoires. TCRdb's version of the immuneACCESS table is confined to in-frame rearrangements and falls short of the full clone set. An unresolved V gene accounts for under half of the shortfall where checked; the remainder is of unknown origin. V, J and clone size derive from that table, while D and trimming were established from the DNA sequence. This sample holds 98,000 or so clones; 60% to 75% were observed only once. The ten most abundant clones make up 15% to 19% of the sample.

Results and caveats for the whole study, not just this receptor: Many expanded lesional clones persisted in scalp and blood during tofacitinib treatment, which may partly explain relapse after stopping treatment. Lesional scalp, especially in alopecia totalis/universalis, showed higher clonality and more expanded CD8+ clones than normal scalp, suggesting antigenic drive. Unlike mouse skin, where gammadelta T cells dominate, normal human skin contains resident alphabeta T cells that get sequenced too, which complicates analysis of the scalp TCR repertoire. Tofacitinib significantly lowered scalp clonality and the number of expanded CD8+ clones among the top 100 scalp clones. Because the treated cohort was small and had just a single nonresponder, larger studies are needed to establish links between baseline CD8+ expansion and response. Shared TCR sequences between patients were less evident than in mice, which may be partly attributable to HLA diversity in the patient population.

As concerns this clone: No cognate antigen has been identified for it. Base qualities are not recorded, but no much larger clone differs from it by a single base.

The source of this sequence is a human donor with alopecia areata. Sequences were derived from CD8+ T cells sorted from blood, sampled at week 4, from a patient treated with tofacitinib.

The DNA reads as follows: TGTGCCAGCAGCTTGTGGCGGTCTTTCTCTGGGGCCAACGTCCTGACTTTC. This translates into CASSLWRSFSGANVLTF. The rearranged segments are TRBV5-6 and TRBJ2-6; the D gene cannot be named for sure. Reading the germline V gene gives CDR1 SGHDT and CDR2 YYEEEE. The CDR3, from cysteine to phenylalanine, totals 17 residues. Only the CDR3 DNA is retained, 51 bases long and in frame from the first base. V loses 1 base, J loses 0 bases, and the germline ends lie 11 bases apart.